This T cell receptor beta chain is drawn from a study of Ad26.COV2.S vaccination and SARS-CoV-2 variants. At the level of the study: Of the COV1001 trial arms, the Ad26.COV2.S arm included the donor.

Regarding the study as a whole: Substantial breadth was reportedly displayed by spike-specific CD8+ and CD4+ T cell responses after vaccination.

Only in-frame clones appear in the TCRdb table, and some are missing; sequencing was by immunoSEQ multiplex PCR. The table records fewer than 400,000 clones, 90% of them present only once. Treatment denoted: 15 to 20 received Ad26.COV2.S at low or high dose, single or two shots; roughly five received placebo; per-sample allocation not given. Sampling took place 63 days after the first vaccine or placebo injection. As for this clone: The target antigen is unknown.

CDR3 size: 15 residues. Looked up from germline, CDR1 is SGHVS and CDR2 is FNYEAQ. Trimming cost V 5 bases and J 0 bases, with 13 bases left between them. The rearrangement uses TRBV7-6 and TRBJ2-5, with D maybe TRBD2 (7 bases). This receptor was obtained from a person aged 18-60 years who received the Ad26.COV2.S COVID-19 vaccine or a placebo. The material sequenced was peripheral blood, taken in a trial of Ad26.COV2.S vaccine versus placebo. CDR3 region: CASSRGGGNQETQYF. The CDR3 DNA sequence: TGTGCCAGCAGCAGGGGCGGGGGCAACCAAGAGACCCAGTACTTC.